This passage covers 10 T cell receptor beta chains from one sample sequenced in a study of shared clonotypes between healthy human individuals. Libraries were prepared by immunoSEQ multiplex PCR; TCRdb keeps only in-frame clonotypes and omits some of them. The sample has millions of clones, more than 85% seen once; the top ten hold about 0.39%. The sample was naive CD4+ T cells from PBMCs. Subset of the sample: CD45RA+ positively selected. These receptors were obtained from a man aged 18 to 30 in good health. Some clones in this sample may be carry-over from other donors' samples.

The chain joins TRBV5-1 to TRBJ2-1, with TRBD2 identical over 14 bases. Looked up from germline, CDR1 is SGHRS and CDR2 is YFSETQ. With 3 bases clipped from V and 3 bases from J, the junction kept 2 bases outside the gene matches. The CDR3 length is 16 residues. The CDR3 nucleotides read TGCGCCAGCAGCTACGGGACTAGCGGGAGCTACAATGAGCAGTTCTTC. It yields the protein CASSYGTSGSYNEQFF.

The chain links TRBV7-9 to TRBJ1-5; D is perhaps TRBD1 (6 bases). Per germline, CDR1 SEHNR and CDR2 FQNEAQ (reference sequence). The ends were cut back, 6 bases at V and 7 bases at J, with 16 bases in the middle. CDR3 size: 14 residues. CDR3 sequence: CASRPADSPQPQHF. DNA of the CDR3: TGTGCCAGCAGGCCAGCGGACAGCCCCCAGCCCCAGCATTTT. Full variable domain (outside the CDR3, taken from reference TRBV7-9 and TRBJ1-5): DTGVSQNPRHKITKRGQNVTFRCDPISEHNRLYWYRQTLGQGPEFLTYFQNEAQLEKSRLLSDRFSAERPKGSFSTLEIQRTEQGDSAMYLCASRPADSPQPQHFGDGTRLSIL.

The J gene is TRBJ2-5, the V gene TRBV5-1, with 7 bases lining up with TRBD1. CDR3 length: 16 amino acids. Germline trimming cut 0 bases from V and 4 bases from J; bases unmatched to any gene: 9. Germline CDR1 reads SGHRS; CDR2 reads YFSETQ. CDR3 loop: CASSLEGRDSSETQYF. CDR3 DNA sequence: TGCGCCAGCAGCTTGGAGGGTCGGGACAGCTCAGAGACCCAGTACTTC.

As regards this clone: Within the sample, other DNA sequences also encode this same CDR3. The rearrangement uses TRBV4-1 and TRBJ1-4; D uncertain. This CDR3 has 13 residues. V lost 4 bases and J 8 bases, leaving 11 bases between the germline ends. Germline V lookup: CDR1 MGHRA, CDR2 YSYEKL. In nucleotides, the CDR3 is TGCGCCAGCAGCCCTGGGTTGGGGGAAAAACTGTTTTTT. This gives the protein CASSPGLGEKLFF.

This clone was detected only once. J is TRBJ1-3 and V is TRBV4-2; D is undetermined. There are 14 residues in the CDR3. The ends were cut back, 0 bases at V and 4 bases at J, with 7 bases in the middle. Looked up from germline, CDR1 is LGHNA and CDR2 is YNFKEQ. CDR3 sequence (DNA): TGTGCCAGCAGCCAAGACAGGTTCGGAAACACCATATATTTT. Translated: CASSQDRFGNTIYF.

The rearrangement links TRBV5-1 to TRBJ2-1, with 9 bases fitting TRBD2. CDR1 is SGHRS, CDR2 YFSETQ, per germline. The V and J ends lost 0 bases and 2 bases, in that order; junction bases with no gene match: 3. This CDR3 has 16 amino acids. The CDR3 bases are TGCGCCAGCAGCTTGGGGACTAGCGCTACCTACAATGAGCAGTTCTTC. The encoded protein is CASSLGTSATYNEQFF.

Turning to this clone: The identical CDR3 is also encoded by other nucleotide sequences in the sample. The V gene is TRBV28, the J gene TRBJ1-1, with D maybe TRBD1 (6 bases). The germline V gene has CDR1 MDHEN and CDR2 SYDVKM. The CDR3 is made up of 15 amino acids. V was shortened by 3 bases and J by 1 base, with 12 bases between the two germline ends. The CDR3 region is CASSFSGGGNTEAFF. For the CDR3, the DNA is TGTGCCAGCAGTTTTTCCGGGGGCGGGAACACTGAAGCTTTCTTT.

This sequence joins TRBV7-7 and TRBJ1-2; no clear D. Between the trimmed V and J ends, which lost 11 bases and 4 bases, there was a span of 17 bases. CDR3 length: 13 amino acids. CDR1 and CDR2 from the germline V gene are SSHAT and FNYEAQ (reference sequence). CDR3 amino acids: CAVGDYGSYGYTF. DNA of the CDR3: TGTGCCGTCGGGGATTATGGTTCCTATGGCTACACCTTC. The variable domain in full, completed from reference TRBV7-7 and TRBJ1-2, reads GAGVSQSPRYKVTKRGQDVTLRCDPISSHATLYWYQQALGQGPEFLTYFNYEAQPDKSGLPSDRFSAERPEGSISTLTIQRTEQRDSAMYRCAVGDYGSYGYTFGSGTRLTVV.

For the CDR3, the DNA is TGCGCCAGCAGCCGGATGGCTCGGTGGGATCAGCCCCAGCATTTT. This translates into CASSRMARWDQPQHF. This chain uses TRBV4-1 with TRBJ1-5, with no clear D. From germline, CDR1 is MGHRA and CDR2 YSYEKL. The ends were cut back, 4 bases at V and 5 bases at J, with 15 bases in the middle. The CDR3 is 15 amino acids.

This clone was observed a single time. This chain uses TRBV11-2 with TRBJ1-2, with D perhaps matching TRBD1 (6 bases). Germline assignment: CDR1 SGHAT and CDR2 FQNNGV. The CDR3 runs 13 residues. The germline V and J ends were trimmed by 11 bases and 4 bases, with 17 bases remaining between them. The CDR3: CAWGAGARYGYTF. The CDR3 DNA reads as TGTGCCTGGGGGGCAGGGGCTCGCTATGGCTACACCTTC.